This is a list of T cell receptor beta chains from one sample in a study of regulatory T cells in long-lasting Graves disease. Using its own MiXCR run on the multiplex PCR reads, TCRdb lists one record per CDR3 protein. The sample lists more than 400,000 distinct CDR3 sequences; 15% to 20% were seen once. These data were likewise used in another study, on T cells in Graves' hyperthyroidism and ophthalmopathy.

This specimen consisted of peripheral blood mononuclear cells (PBMCs), obtained at new diagnosis, from a patient treated with antithyroid drugs. These receptors originate from a middle-aged man with Graves disease. Each CDR3 is given with its conserved first and last residue. A D gene is named only where the DNA matches it firmly. Size values are once, few and many counts, or a class for expanded clones, and some rows have none.

clone size	D gene	V gene	J gene	CDR3 protein	CDR3 DNA
many	-	TRBV7-2	TRBJ2-3	CASSPNNVADTQYF	TGTGCCAGCAGCCCGAATAACGTGGCAGATACGCAGTATTTT
many	-	TRBV12-3/TRBV12-4	TRBJ1-2	CASSRPSEAYGYTF	TGTGCCAGCTCGCGGCCTTCGGAGGCCTATGGCTACACCTTC
many	-	TRBV7-8	TRBJ2-5	CASSLVTGLETQYF	TGTGCCAGCAGCTTAGTTACGGGGCTTGAGACCCAGTACTTC
-	-	TRBV12-3/TRBV12-4	TRBJ1-5	CASSFGYQPQHF	TGTGCCAGCAGTTTCGGGTATCAGCCCCAGCATTTT
-	TRBD1	TRBV18	TRBJ2-7	CASRPGTDPTYEQYF	TGTGCCAGCCGCCCGGGGACAGACCCGACCTACGAGCAGTACTTC
-	-	TRBV7-9	TRBJ1-4	CASSLGSGKLFF	TGTGCCAGCAGCTTAGGATCAGGAAAACTGTTTTTT
-	-	TRBV4-1	TRBJ2-2	CASSVGQYSGELFF	TGCGCCAGCAGCGTAGGACAGTACTCCGGGGAGCTGTTTTTT
many	-	TRBV18	TRBJ2-1	CASSPPRQLGIYNEQFF	TGTGCCAGCTCACCACCGAGGCAGTTGGGAATTTACAATGAGCAGTTCTTC
many	TRBD2	TRBV12-3/TRBV12-4	TRBJ2-1	CASSPGLANNNEQFF	TGTGCCAGCAGCCCAGGACTAGCGAACAACAATGAGCAGTTCTTC
-	-	TRBV6-5	TRBJ2-6	CASSSLFSGANVLTF	TGTGCCAGCAGTTCCCTTTTCTCTGGGGCCAACGTCCTGACTTTC
many	TRBD2	TRBV30	TRBJ2-7	CAWKVLRENGEQYF	TGTGCCTGGAAAGTGTTGCGGGAGAACGGCGAGCAGTACTTC
-	TRBD2	TRBV6-1	TRBJ2-1	CASRRTSGIHTEQFF	TGTGCCAGCAGAAGGACTAGCGGTATTCATACTGAGCAGTTCTTC
few	TRBD2	TRBV7-2	TRBJ2-3	CASSSTGTSGIDTQYF	TGTGCCAGCAGCTCCACCGGGACTAGCGGGATTGATACGCAGTATTTT
many	-	TRBV10-3	TRBJ2-1	CAISESTYYNEQFF	TGTGCCATCAGTGAGTCTACTTATTACAATGAGCAGTTCTTC
many	-	TRBV7-8	TRBJ2-1	CASSFGAGFYNEQFF	TGTGCCAGCAGCTTCGGGGCAGGATTTTACAATGAGCAGTTCTTC
many	-	TRBV30	TRBJ2-5	CAWNVENQETQYF	TGTGCCTGGAATGTAGAAAACCAAGAGACCCAGTACTTC
once	TRBD1	TRBV27	TRBJ2-1	CASSSTTHRGPPDYNEQFF	TGTGCCAGCAGTTCCACCACCCACAGGGGACCACCGGACTACAATGAGCAGTTCTTC
once	TRBD1	TRBV6-4	TRBJ2-3	CASSDPDRRCIIDTQYF	TGTGCCAGCAGTGACCCGGACAGGCGATGCATAATAGATACGCAGTATTTT
many	-	TRBV7-6	TRBJ2-2	CASQESPNTGELFF	TGTGCCAGTCAAGAGAGTCCCAACACCGGGGAGCTGTTTTTT
-	-	TRBV10-3	TRBJ2-7	CTISESREKNEQYF	TGTACCATCAGTGAGTCGAGGGAAAAAAACGAGCAGTACTTC
few	-	TRBV28	TRBJ1-5	CASSSHPGPQHF	TGTGCCAGCAGTTCCCACCCAGGGCCCCAGCATTTT
many	-	TRBV6-1	TRBJ1-1	CASSEMDSSMNTEAFF	TGTGCCAGCAGTGAAATGGACAGCTCTATGAACACTGAAGCTTTCTTT
many	-	TRBV18	TRBJ2-1	CASSPGPLRDEQWFF	TGTGCCAGCTCCCCAGGACCCCTCCGCGATGAGCAGTGGTTCTTC
-	-	TRBV20-1	TRBJ1-2	CETGTSGGGYTF	TGCGAAACCGGGACATCGGGCGGTGGCTACACCTTC
many	TRBD2	TRBV20-1	TRBJ2-5	CSAWTRQETQYF	TGCAGTGCTTGGACTAGACAAGAGACCCAGTACTTC
-	TRBD2	TRBV20-1	TRBJ2-3	CSARGYAGATDTQYF	TGCAGTGCCAGAGGTTATGCGGGAGCCACAGATACGCAGTATTTT